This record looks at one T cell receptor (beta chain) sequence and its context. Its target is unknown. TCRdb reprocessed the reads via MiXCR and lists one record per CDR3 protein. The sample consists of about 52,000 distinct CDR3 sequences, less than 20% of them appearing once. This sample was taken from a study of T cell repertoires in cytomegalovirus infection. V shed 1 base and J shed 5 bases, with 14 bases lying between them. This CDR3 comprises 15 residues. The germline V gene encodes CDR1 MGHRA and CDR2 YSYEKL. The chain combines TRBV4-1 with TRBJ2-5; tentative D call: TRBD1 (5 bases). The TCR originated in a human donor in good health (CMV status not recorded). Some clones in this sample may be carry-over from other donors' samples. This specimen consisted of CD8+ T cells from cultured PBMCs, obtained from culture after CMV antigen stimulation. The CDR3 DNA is TGCGCCAGCAGCCAAGGAAGGACACCCCAGGAGACCCAGTACTTC. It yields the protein CASSQGRTPQETQYF.